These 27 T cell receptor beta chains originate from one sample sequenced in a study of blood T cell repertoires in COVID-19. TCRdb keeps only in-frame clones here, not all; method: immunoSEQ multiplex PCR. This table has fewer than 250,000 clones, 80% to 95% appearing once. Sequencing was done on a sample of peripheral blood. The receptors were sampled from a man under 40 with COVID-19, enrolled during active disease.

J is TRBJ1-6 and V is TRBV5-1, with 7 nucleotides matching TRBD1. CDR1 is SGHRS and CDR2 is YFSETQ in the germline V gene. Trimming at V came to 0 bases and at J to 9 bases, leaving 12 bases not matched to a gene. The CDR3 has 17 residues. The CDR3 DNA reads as TGCGCCAGCAGCTTGGCCCCTACAGGGGATGGAATTTCACCCCTCCACTTT. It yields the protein CASSLAPTGDGISPLHF.

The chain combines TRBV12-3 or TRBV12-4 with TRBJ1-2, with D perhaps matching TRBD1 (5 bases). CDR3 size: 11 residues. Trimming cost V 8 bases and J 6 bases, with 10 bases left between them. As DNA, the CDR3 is TGTGCCAGCCGCCGGGGGGATGGCTACACCTTC. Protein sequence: CASRRGDGYTF.

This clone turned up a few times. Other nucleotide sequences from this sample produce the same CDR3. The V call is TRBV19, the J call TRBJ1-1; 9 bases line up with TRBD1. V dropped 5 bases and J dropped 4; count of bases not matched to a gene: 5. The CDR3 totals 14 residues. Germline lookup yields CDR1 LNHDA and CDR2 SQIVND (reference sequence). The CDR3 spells CASSATGGGTEAFF. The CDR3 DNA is TGTGCCAGTAGTGCGACAGGGGGAGGCACTGAAGCTTTCTTT.

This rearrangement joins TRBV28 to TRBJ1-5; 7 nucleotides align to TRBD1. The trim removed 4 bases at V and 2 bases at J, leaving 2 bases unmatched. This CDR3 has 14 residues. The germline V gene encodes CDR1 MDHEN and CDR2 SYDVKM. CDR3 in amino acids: CASSSGQGNQPQHF. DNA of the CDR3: TGTGCCAGCAGTTCCGGACAGGGCAATCAGCCCCAGCATTTT.

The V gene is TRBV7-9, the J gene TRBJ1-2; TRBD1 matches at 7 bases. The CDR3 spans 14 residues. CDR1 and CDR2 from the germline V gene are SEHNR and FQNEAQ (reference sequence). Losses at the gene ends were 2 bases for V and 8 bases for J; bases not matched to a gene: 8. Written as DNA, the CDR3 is TGTGCCAGCAGCTTACTGGACAGGTCTTTGGGCTACACCTTC. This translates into CASSLLDRSLGYTF.

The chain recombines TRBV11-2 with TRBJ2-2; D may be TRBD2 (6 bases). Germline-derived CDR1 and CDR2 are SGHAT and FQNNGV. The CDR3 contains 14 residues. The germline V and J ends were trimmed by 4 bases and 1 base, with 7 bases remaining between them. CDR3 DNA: TGTGCCAGCAGCTCCGGGGGGAACACCGGGGAGCTGTTTTTT. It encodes CASSSGGNTGELFF.

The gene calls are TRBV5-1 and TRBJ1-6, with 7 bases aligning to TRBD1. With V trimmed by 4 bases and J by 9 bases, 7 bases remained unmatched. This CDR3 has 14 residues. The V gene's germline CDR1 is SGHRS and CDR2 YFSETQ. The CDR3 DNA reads TGCGCCAGCAGCGCCGGGACAGTTACTTCACCCCTCCACTTT. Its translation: CASSAGTVTSPLHF.

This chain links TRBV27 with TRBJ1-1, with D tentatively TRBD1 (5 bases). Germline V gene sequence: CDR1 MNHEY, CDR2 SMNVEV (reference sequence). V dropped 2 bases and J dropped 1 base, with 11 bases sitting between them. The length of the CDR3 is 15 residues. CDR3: CASSLGQGGNTEAFF. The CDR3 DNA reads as TGTGCCAGCAGTTTAGGGCAGGGTGGGAACACTGAAGCTTTCTTT.

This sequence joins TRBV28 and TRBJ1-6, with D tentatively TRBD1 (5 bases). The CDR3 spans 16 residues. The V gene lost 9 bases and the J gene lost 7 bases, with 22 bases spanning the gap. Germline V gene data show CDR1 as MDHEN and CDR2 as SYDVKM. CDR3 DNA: TGTGCCAGTACTCTCCTGGGCTGGGGGGGGAATTCACCCCTCCACTTT. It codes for CASTLLGWGGNSPLHF. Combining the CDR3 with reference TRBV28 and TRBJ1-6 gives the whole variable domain DVKVTQSSRYLVKRTGEKVFLECVQDMDHENMFWYRQDPGLGLRLIYFSYDVKMKEKGDIPEGYSVSREKKERFSLILESASTNQTSMYLCASTLLGWGGNSPLHFGNGTRLTVT.

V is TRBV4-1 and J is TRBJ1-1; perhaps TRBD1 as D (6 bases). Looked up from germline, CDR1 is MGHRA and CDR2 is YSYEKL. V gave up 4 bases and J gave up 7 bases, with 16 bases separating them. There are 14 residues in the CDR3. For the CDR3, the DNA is TGCGCCAGCAGCCGCACTGACAGGCTAAATGAAGCTTTCTTT. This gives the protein CASSRTDRLNEAFF.

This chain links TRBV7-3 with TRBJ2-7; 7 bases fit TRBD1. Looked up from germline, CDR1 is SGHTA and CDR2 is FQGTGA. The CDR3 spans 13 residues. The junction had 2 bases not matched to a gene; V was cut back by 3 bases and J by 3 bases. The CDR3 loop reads CASSFAGGYEQYF. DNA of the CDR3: TGTGCCAGCAGCTTCGCAGGGGGCTACGAGCAGTACTTC. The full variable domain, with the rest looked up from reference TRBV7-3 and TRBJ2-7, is GAGVSQTPSNKVTEKGKYVELRCDPISGHTALYWYRQSLGQGPEFLIYFQGTGAADDSGLPNDRFFAVRPEGSVSTLKIQRTERGDSAVYLCASSFAGGYEQYFGPGTRLTVT.

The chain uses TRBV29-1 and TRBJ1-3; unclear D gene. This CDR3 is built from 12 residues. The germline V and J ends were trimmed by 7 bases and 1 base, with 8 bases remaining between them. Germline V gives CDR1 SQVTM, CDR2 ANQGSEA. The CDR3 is CSASYSGNTIYF. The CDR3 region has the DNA TGCAGCGCAAGCTATTCTGGAAACACCATATATTTT.

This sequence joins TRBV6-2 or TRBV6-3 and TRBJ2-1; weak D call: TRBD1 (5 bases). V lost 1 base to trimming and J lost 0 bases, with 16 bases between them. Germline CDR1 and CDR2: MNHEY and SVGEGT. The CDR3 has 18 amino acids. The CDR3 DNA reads TGTGCCAGCAGTTACTTAATAGGGGCGGAAAGCTCCTACAATGAGCAGTTCTTC. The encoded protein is CASSYLIGAESSYNEQFF.

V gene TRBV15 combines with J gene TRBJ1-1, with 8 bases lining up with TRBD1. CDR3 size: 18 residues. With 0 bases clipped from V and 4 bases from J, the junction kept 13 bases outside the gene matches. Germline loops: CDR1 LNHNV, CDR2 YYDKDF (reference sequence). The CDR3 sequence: CATSRDYGAGGVGTEAFF. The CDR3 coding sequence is TGTGCCACCAGCAGAGATTATGGGGCAGGGGGCGTCGGCACTGAAGCTTTCTTT. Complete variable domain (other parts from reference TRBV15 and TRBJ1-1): DAMVIQNPRYQVTQFGKPVTLSCSQTLNHNVMYWYQQKSSQAPKLLFHYYDKDFNNEADTPDNFQSRRPNTSFCFLDIRSPGLGDTAMYLCATSRDYGAGGVGTEAFFGQGTRLTVV.

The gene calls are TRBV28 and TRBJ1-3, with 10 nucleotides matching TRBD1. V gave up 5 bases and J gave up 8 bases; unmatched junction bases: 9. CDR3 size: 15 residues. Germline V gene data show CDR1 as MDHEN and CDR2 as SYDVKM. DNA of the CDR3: TGTGCCAGCAGTCCCACCGGGACAGGGGTAGACACCATATATTTT. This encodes CASSPTGTGVDTIYF.

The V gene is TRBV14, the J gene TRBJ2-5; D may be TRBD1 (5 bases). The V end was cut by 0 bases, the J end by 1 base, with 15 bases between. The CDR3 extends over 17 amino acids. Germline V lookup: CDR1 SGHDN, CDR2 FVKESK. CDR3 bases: TGTGCCAGCAGCCAAGATTTAGGTGGGGCCGCCCAAGAGACCCAGTACTTC. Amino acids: CASSQDLGGAAQETQYF.

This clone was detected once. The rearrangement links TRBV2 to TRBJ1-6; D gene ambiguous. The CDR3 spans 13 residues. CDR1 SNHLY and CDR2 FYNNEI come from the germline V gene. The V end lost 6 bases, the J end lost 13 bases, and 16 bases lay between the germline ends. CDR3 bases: TGTGCCAGCAGGTCCGGTTCCGGTTACCCCCTCCACTTT. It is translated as CASRSGSGYPLHF.

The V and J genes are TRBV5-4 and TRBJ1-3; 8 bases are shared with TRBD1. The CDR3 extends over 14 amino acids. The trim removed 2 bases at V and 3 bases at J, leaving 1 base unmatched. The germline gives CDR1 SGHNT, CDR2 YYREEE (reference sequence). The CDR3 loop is CASSLQGVGNTIYF. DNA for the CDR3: TGTGCCAGCAGCTTACAGGGGGTTGGAAACACCATATATTTT. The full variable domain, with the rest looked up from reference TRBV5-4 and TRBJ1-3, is ETGVTQSPTHLIKTRGQQVTLRCSSQSGHNTVSWYQQALGQGPQFIFQYYREEENGRGNFPPRFSGLQFPNYSSELNVNALELDDSALYLCASSLQGVGNTIYFGEGSWLTVV.

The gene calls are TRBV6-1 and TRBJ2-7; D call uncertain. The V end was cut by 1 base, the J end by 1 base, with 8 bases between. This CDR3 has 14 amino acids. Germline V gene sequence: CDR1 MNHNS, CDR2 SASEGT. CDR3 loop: CASSEDRRSYEQYF. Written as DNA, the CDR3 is TGTGCCAGCAGTGAAGACAGAAGGTCCTACGAGCAGTACTTC.

This CDR3 is CASSRRGLEQYF. The CDR3 bases are TGTGCCAGCAGCCGGAGGGGGCTGGAGCAGTACTTC. V usage is TRBV27 and J usage is TRBJ2-5; D may be TRBD1 (7 bases). V gave up 6 bases and J gave up 11 bases, with 16 bases separating them. Per germline, CDR1 MNHEY and CDR2 SMNVEV (reference sequence). The CDR3 totals 12 residues.

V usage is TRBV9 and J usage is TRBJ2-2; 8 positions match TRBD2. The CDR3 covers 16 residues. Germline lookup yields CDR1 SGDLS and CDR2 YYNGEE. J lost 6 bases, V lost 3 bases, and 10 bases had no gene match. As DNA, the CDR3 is TGTGCCAGCAGCGAGAAAGCGGGGGTTATGGCCGGGGAGCTGTTTTTT. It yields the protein CASSEKAGVMAGELFF.

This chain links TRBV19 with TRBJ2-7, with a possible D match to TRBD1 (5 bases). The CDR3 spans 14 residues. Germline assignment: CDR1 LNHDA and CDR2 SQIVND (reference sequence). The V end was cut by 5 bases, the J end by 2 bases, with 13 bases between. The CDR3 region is CASSSLDSPYEQYF. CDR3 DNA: TGTGCCAGTAGTTCTCTAGACAGCCCCTACGAGCAGTACTTC. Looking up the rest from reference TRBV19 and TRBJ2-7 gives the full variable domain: DGGITQSPKYLFRKEGQNVTLSCEQNLNHDAMYWYRQDPGQGLRLIYYSQIVNDFQKGDIAEGYSVSREKKESFPLTVTSAQKNPTAFYLCASSSLDSPYEQYFGPGTRLTVT.

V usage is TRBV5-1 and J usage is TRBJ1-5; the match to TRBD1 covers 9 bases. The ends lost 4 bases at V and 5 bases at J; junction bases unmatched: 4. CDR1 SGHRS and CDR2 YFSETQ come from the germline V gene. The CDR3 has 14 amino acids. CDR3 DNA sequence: TGCGCCAGCAGCCAGGGACAGGGCTATCAGCCCCAGCATTTT. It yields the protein CASSQGQGYQPQHF.

DNA of the CDR3: TGTGCCAGCAGTTTTGACAGCGAAGGCTACACCTTC. Translated: CASSFDSEGYTF. This chain links TRBV12-3 or TRBV12-4 with TRBJ1-2; possible D gene TRBD1, 5 bases. The V end was cut by 3 bases, the J end by 8 bases, with 10 bases between. This CDR3 is 12 amino acids long.

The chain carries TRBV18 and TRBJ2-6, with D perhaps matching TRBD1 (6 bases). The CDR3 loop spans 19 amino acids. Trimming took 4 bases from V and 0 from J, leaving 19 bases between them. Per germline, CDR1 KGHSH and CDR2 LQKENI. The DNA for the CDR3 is TGTGCCAGCTCACAGGCCTCGGGCAGGGGAAGCTCTGGGGCCAACGTCCTGACTTTC. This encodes CASSQASGRGSSGANVLTF.

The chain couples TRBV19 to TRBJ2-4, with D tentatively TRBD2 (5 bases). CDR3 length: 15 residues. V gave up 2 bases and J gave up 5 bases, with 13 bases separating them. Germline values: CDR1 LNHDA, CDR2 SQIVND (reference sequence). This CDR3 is CASSITGIGENIQYF. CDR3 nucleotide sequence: TGTGCCAGTAGTATAACGGGAATTGGCGAAAACATTCAGTACTTC.

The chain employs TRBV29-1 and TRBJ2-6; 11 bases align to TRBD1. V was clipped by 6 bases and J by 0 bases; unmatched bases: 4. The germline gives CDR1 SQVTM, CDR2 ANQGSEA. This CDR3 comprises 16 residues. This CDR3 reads CSVAGTGGSGANVLTF. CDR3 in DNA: TGCAGCGTGGCCGGGACAGGGGGCTCTGGGGCCAACGTCCTGACTTTC.